One and the same sample provided the 4 T cell receptor beta chains below, sequenced in a study of shared clonotypes between healthy human individuals. Sequencing used immunoSEQ multiplex PCR; TCRdb keeps in-frame clones, though not all of them. The sample records about 2.3 million clones, around 93% being singletons. Sequenced: naive CD4+ T cells from PBMCs. Stated subset: CD45RA+ positively selected. These receptors all come from a man aged 18 to 30 in good health. Some clones in this sample may be carry-over from other donors' samples.

This chain uses TRBV23-1 with TRBJ1-2, with D uncertain. TRBV23-1 is annotated as an ORF whose role is uncertain. There are 10 residues in the CDR3. The V end was cut by 4 bases, the J end by 10 bases, with 7 bases between. CDR3 residues: CASSPPDYTF. CDR3 nucleotides: TGCGCCAGCAGTCCCCCGGACTACACCTTC.

The CDR3 DNA is TGTGCCAGCAGCTTAGGTATAGCGGGAAGCATGGATACGCAGTATTTT. As protein: CASSLGIAGSMDTQYF. This chain links TRBV7-6 with TRBJ2-3; TRBD2 agrees at 8 bases. The CDR3 length is 16 residues. Germline CDR1 reads SGHVS; CDR2 reads FNYEAQ. The V segment lost 1 base and the J segment 6 bases; nucleotides outside the gene matches: 9.

Only one count was recorded for this clone. The chain has TRBV5-4 and TRBJ2-1; 12 bases are a match to TRBD2. There are 16 residues in the CDR3. Germline lookup yields CDR1 SGHNT and CDR2 YYREEE (reference sequence). V lost 4 bases and J lost 4; bases outside the gene matches: 6. CDR3 sequence (DNA): TGTGCCAGCAGCCCCCTAGCGGGAGGGGTTTACAATGAGCAGTTCTTC. Amino acid sequence: CASSPLAGGVYNEQFF.

The sample holds one count of this clone. The chain carries TRBV28 and TRBJ2-2; the D is unclear. The CDR3 length is 13 residues. The V gene's germline CDR1 is MDHEN and CDR2 SYDVKM. With 8 bases removed from V and 0 bases from J, the gap between germline ends came to 7 bases. The CDR3 DNA sequence: TGTGCCAGCGCGGAAGCGAACACCGGGGAGCTGTTTTTT. Protein product: CASAEANTGELFF.